What follows is one T cell receptor beta chain and its context. Its antigen is unknown. Per-nucleotide qualities are absent, and no much larger clonotype sits a single base away. TCRbeta CDR3 regions were amplified from genomic DNA by means of the immunoSEQ Assay, a bias-controlled multiplex PCR. The paper's processing steps were these. The number of nucleated cells in each sample was estimated by amplification of reference gene primers within the assay. To quantify the absolute abundance of each unique TCRbeta CDR3 rearrangement, sequence reads were collapsed and filtered. For each sample, productive Simpson clonality was calculated by taking the square root of Simpson's diversity index across productive rearrangements. The immuneACCESS repertoire file appears here via TCRdb, limited to in-frame rearrangements. These files lack a portion of the clones; in checked studies, under half of the deficit traces to unresolved V genes, and the cause of the others is not known. Clonal size and the V and J genes are those of that table, whereas D and trimming came from the DNA. For this sample the table gives about 69,000 clones, of which 82% were detected only once. 27% of the sample comes from the top ten.

Collaborating institutions collected whole blood in K2EDTA tubes following their own protocols. For TCRbeta analysis, collaborators shipped samples in one of three forms: frozen whole blood, isolated PBMCs, or DNA extracted from either of those sample types. The CDR1 and CDR2 encoded by the germline V gene are SGDLS and YYNGEE. The CDR3 runs 14 residues from the cysteine to the phenylalanine. Only the CDR3 portion is preserved as DNA: 42 bases, with reading frame beginning at the first base. Trimming leaves V shorter by 4 bases and J shorter by 7 bases, with the junction holding 8 bases beyond the gene matches. These data come from a study of blood T cell repertoires in COVID-19 (dated by TCRdb to the early 2020s). The study in broad terms: Samples covering the acute and convalescent phases of COVID-19 were provided by collaborators in the United States, Italy and Spain. The prospective study material was composed of cDNA or gDNA derived from T cells, B-cell-depleted T cells, or PBMCs. Subjects who had been exposed to COVID-19, were actively infected with it, or had recovered from it provided the deeply sampled blood TCRbeta repertoires that made up the dataset. A freely available public database, intended as a resource for researchers studying the immune response to SARS-CoV-2, is where the repertoires were released. The samples were drawn from the first 160 participants of the ongoing ImmuneRACE study and from some 1,300 subjects provided by 6 global collaborators. The sample metadata nearly always contained a de-identified subject ID, COVID-19 status, age in years and sex. Where available, HLA class I and class II types were obtained from metadata supplied by the sample provider rather than from assay-based typing. Results the study describes overall, beyond this receptor: Clinical and demographic metadata were provided uncurated, with the amount varying by source and participant.

Input material: peripheral blood. The sequence came from a human donor in a cohort sampled during active COVID-19. The sequence joins TRBV9 to TRBJ2-3, with 8 central nucleotides matching TRBD1. The CDR3 region has the sequence CASSFRDRTHTQYF. DNA sequence: TGTGCCAGCAGCTTCCGGGACAGGACTCATACGCAGTATTTT.